What follows are 20 T cell receptor beta chains derived from one specimen sequenced in a study of T cell responses to AZD1222 COVID-19 vaccine. Sequencing used immunoSEQ multiplex PCR; TCRdb keeps in-frame clones, though not all of them. This table has 80,000 or so clones, about 92% appearing once. Sequences were derived from peripheral blood, sampled 28 days after the second AZD1222 dose. The receptor set was obtained from an adult who received the AZD1222 COVID-19 vaccine.

V and J are TRBV4-1 and TRBJ2-7, with D perhaps TRBD2 (5 bases). Per the germline V gene, CDR1 is MGHRA and CDR2 is YSYEKL. Deletions cut 0 bases from V and 1 base from J, with 10 bases between. This CDR3 comprises 15 residues. CDR3 in DNA: TGCGCCAGCAGCCAAGATCGGTGGGAGTCCTACGAGCAGTACTTC. Protein product: CASSQDRWESYEQYF.

The rearrangement joins TRBV24-1 to TRBJ2-3; D might be TRBD1 (5 bases). Germline CDR1 KGHDR, CDR2 SFDVKD. Trimming removed 3 bases from V and 6 bases from J, with 18 bases in between. The CDR3 consists of 16 residues. The chain's CDR3 is CATSDPIGVSGDTQYF. In nucleotides, the CDR3 is TGTGCCACCAGTGATCCCATAGGGGTTTCTGGGGATACGCAGTATTTT.

The gene calls are TRBV7-9 and TRBJ2-7, with unresolved D. The CDR3 length is 15 residues. V dropped 1 base and J dropped 3 bases, with 13 bases sitting between them. CDR1 is SEHNR, CDR2 FQNEAQ, per germline (reference sequence). The CDR3 is CASSLGQNAIYEQYF. The CDR3 DNA sequence: TGTGCCAGCAGCTTAGGGCAGAACGCTATCTACGAGCAGTACTTC.

V and J are TRBV11-3 and TRBJ2-3; D is uncertain. The V and J ends lost 1 base and 4 bases respectively, with 12 bases between them. The germline CDR1 and CDR2 sequences are SGHNT and YENEEA. The CDR3 length is 15 residues. The CDR3 region is CASSLGTSNADTQYF. Written as DNA, the CDR3 is TGTGCCAGCAGCTTAGGGACCAGTAACGCAGATACGCAGTATTTT.

V usage is TRBV27 and J usage is TRBJ2-1, with a tentative D call TRBD2 (5 bases). The germline V gene encodes CDR1 MNHEY and CDR2 SMNVEV (reference sequence). Trimming took 5 bases from V and 10 from J, leaving 21 bases between them. The length of the CDR3 is 15 residues. CDR3 bases: TGTGCCAGCAGTCCCATTATGGTAGCTGGGGAGGAGCAGTTCTTC. Translation gives CASSPIMVAGEEQFF.

This chain connects TRBV5-1 to TRBJ2-7; 10 bases are a match to TRBD2. The V segment lost 0 bases and the J segment 7 bases; nucleotides outside the gene matches: 10. CDR3 size: 16 residues. Germline V lookup: CDR1 SGHRS, CDR2 YFSETQ. This CDR3 reads CASSLALAGGVGEQYF. In DNA, the CDR3 is TGCGCCAGCAGCTTGGCCTTAGCGGGAGGAGTTGGAGAGCAGTACTTC.

CDR3 amino acids: CASSLAGTGGYEQYF. CDR3 DNA sequence: TGTGCCAGCAGTTTGGCCGGGACAGGGGGCTACGAGCAGTACTTC. The V and J genes are TRBV27 and TRBJ2-7; 11 bases align to TRBD1. This CDR3 has 15 residues. Germline CDR1 reads MNHEY; CDR2 reads SMNVEV (reference sequence). With 3 bases clipped from V and 3 bases from J, the junction kept 4 bases outside the gene matches.

The genes are TRBV30 and TRBJ2-1; TRBD2 matches at 10 bases. Germline lookup yields CDR1 GTSNPN and CDR2 SVGIG (reference sequence). This CDR3 has 19 residues. V lost 1 base, J lost 2 bases, and 14 bases stayed unmatched. In DNA form, the CDR3 reads TGTGCCTGGAGTGCACGCGTGGGGGTAACTAGCGGGACCTACAATGAGCAGTTCTTC. Protein: CAWSARVGVTSGTYNEQFF. The full variable domain, its missing parts supplied by reference TRBV30 and TRBJ2-1, is SQTIHQWPATLVQPVGSPLSLECTVEGTSNPNLYWYRQAAGRGLQLLFYSVGIGQISSEVPQNLSASRPQDRQFILSSKKLLLSDSGFYLCAWSARVGVTSGTYNEQFFGPGTRLTVL.

The chain is built from TRBV6-5 and TRBJ2-2, with D hard to call. Germline V gives CDR1 MNHEY, CDR2 SVGAGI. V was pared by 8 bases and J by 7 bases, with 5 bases between. The CDR3 has 10 amino acids. CDR3 in DNA: TGTGCCAGCCGTATCGGGGAGCTGTTTTTT. It codes for CASRIGELFF.

This clone showed up just once. This chain joins TRBV7-2 and TRBJ1-5; perhaps TRBD1 as D (6 bases). This CDR3 comprises 15 residues. Trimming removed 5 bases from V and 6 bases from J, with 17 bases in between. The germline CDR1 and CDR2 sequences are SGHTA and FQGNSA. The CDR3 spells CASSPGGGHSQPQHF. The CDR3 coding sequence is TGTGCCAGCAGCCCCGGGGGGGGGCACAGTCAGCCCCAGCATTTT.

J is TRBJ2-7 and V is TRBV11-2, with 7 positions matching TRBD1. The V gene's germline CDR1 is SGHAT and CDR2 FQNNGV. This CDR3 region has 14 residues. With 5 bases clipped from V and 2 bases from J, the junction kept 6 bases outside the gene matches. CDR3 in DNA: TGTGCCAGCAGCCTTGGGACAGCGCCCTACGAGCAGTACTTC. It yields the protein CASSLGTAPYEQYF.

The chain has TRBV19 and TRBJ1-1; 8 nucleotides match TRBD1. The V and J ends lost 0 bases and 6 bases, in that order; junction bases with no gene match: 15. This CDR3 has 18 amino acids. The germline CDR1 and CDR2 sequences are LNHDA and SQIVND (reference sequence). CDR3 nucleotides: TGTGCCAGTAGTATAGAACGCTGGACAGGGAGGGCGGGTCCTGAAGCTTTCTTT. It codes for CASSIERWTGRAGPEAFF.

This clone was seen only once. The rearrangement links TRBV11-2 to TRBJ2-5; 7 nucleotides line up with TRBD1. V was pared by 5 bases and J by 5 bases, with 11 bases of the junction left unmatched. CDR1 SGHAT and CDR2 FQNNGV come from the germline V gene. CDR3 size: 15 residues. As DNA, the CDR3 is TGTGCCAGCAGCCAAGTCAGGGGGACGGGCGAGACCCAGTACTTC. Residues: CASSQVRGTGETQYF.

V gene TRBV4-1 combines with J gene TRBJ1-2; 11 bases align to TRBD1. V lost 2 bases to trimming and J lost 3 bases; unmatched junction nucleotides: 2. CDR1 and CDR2 (germline): MGHRA, YSYEKL. The CDR3 length is 15 residues. The CDR3 is CASSQMGQGDYGYTF. The DNA for the CDR3 is TGCGCCAGCAGCCAAATGGGACAGGGGGACTATGGCTACACCTTC.

The gene calls are TRBV4-1 and TRBJ2-5; D remains unclear. The CDR3 totals 16 residues. Trimming took off 1 base at V and 0 bases at J, with 12 bases between the two ends. The germline V gene encodes CDR1 MGHRA and CDR2 YSYEKL. The CDR3: CASSQGVGSYQETQYF. In DNA form, the CDR3 reads TGCGCCAGCAGCCAAGGGGTGGGCAGCTACCAAGAGACCCAGTACTTC.

This clone has only one observation. V is TRBV5-6 and J is TRBJ2-4; D is perhaps TRBD1 or TRBD2 (5 bases each). In germline, CDR1 is SGHDT, CDR2 YYEEEE. The V and J ends lost 2 bases and 7 bases respectively, with 22 bases between them. CDR3 length equals 17 residues. The CDR3 spells CASSLGLRDPRGNIQYF. CDR3 DNA: TGTGCCAGCAGCTTAGGCCTCCGGGACCCTCGAGGTAACATTCAGTACTTC.

The chain joins TRBV5-1 to TRBJ1-1; D not certain. Trimming removed 4 bases from V and 1 base from J, with 8 bases in between. Per germline, CDR1 SGHRS and CDR2 YFSETQ. CDR3 length: 13 amino acids. CDR3 residues: CASSLYSNTEAFF. The CDR3 DNA is TGCGCCAGCAGCCTCTACTCGAACACTGAAGCTTTCTTT. The variable domain in full, with the rest retrieved from reference TRBV5-1 and TRBJ1-1, is KAGVTQTPRYLIKTRGQQVTLSCSPISGHRSVSWYQQTPGQGLQFLFEYFSETQRNKGNFPGRFSGRQFSNSRSEMNVSTLELGDSALYLCASSLYSNTEAFFGQGTRLTVV.

The chain employs TRBV6-5 and TRBJ1-2; the D gene is possibly TRBD1 (6 bases). This CDR3 spans 13 amino acids. Germline V gene lookup returns CDR1 MNHEY and CDR2 SVGAGI. Trimming took 6 bases from V and 7 from J, leaving 15 bases between them. The CDR3 loop is CASSLSQGGGYTF. CDR3 in DNA: TGTGCCAGCAGCCTCTCACAGGGAGGTGGCTACACCTTC.

The J gene is TRBJ1-2, the V gene TRBV29-1, with D hard to call. Trimming took 5 bases from V and 3 from J, leaving 16 bases between them. The length of the CDR3 is 14 residues. Per the germline V gene, CDR1 is SQVTM and CDR2 is ANQGSEA. This CDR3 is CSVNAGNEDYGYTF. Written as DNA, the CDR3 is TGCAGCGTTAATGCAGGCAACGAGGACTATGGCTACACCTTC.

This chain uses TRBV4-1 with TRBJ2-3; D not certain. Trimming took off 0 bases at V and 5 bases at J, with 12 bases between the two ends. Germline-derived CDR1 and CDR2 are MGHRA and YSYEKL. The CDR3 runs to 15 residues. As DNA, the CDR3 is TGCGCCAGCAGCCAAGACGTTAGTCGCGGAGATACGCAGTATTTT. Translating it yields CASSQDVSRGDTQYF.